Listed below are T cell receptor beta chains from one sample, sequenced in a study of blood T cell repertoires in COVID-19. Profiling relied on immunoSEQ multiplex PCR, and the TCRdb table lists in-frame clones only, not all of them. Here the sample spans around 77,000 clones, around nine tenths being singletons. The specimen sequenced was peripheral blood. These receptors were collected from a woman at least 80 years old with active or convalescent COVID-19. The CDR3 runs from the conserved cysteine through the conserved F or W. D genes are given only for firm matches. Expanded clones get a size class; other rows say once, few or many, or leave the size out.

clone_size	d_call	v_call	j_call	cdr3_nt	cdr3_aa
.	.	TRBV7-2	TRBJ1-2	TGTGCCAGCAGCTTAGATGGGTCGTGGAGGGCGGGCTACACCTTC	CASSLDGSWRAGYTF
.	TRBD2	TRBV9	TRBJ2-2	TGTGCCAGCAGCGTAGATCCGGGGGGAACCGGGGAGCTGTTTTTT	CASSVDPGGTGELFF
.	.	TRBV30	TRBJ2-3	TGTGCCTTAATTGGGGGCGGAGGTTTAGGCACAGATACGCAGTATTTT	CALIGGGGLGTDTQYF
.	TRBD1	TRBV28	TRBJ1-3	TGTGCCAGCAGTAGGGGTGAACAGGGGGCTCAAGGAAACACCATATATTTT	CASSRGEQGAQGNTIYF
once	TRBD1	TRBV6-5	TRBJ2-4	TGTGCCAGCAGTAGGACAGGGCTGAACAAAAACATTCAGTACTTC	CASSRTGLNKNIQYF
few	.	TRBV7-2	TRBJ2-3	TGTGCCAGCAGCTTGGACACAAGCACAGATACGCAGTATTTT	CASSLDTSTDTQYF
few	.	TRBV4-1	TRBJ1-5	TGCGCCAGCAGCCAAGGACACAGCACTAGCAATCAGCCCCAGCATTTT	CASSQGHSTSNQPQHF
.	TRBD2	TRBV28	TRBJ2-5	TGTGCCAGCAGTTTTGTGAGGACTAGGGGTAGGCAAGAGACCCAGTACTTC	CASSFVRTRGRQETQYF
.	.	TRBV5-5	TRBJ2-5	TGTGCCAGCAAGGAGACAGTGTACCAAGAGACCCAGTACTTC	CASKETVYQETQYF
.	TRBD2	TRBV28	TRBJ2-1	TGTGCCAGCAGTTTAATGGGGACTAGCGGGGGGATCGATGAGCAGTTCTTC	CASSLMGTSGGIDEQFF
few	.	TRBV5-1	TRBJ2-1	TGCGCCAGCAGCTTGGGGGCCTTCACAGGAGTCGATGAGCAGTTCTTC	CASSLGAFTGVDEQFF
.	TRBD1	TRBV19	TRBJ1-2	TGTGCCAGTCGCCCGGACAGGGGCCCTTATGGCTACACCTTC	CASRPDRGPYGYTF
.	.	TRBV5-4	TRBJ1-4	TGTGCCAGCAGCTTGGCCTCGGACAGAACTACTGAAAAACTGTTTTTT	CASSLASDRTTEKLFF
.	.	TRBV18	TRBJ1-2	TGTGCCAGCTCCTACGAGGGGCGGGGAGGCTACACCTTC	CASSYEGRGGYTF
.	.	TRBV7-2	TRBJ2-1	TGTGCCAGCAGCTCCGCTATGCGGGCCCATGAGCAGTTCTTC	CASSSAMRAHEQFF
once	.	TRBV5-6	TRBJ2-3	TGTGCCAGCAGCTTGGTGGCGGGGGCTCGCACAGATACGCAGTATTTT	CASSLVAGARTDTQYF
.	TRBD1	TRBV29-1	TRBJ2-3	TGCAGCGTCGAACAGGGGGCCTATCCGGATACGCAGTATTTT	CSVEQGAYPDTQYF
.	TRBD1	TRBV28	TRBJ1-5	TGTGCCAGCAGTTCAAGGGGGCCCCAAGGTCAGCCCCAGCATTTT	CASSSRGPQGQPQHF
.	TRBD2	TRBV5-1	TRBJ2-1	TGCGCCAGCAGCTTGGTAGCGGGGGGCTACAATGAGCAGTTCTTC	CASSLVAGGYNEQFF
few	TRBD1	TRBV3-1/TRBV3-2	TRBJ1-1	TGTGCCAGCAGCCAGCAGGGGGCATCTGAAGCTTTCTTT	CASSQQGASEAFF
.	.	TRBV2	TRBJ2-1	TGTGCCAGTACGACAGGCAACAATGAGCAGTTCTTC	CASTTGNNEQFF
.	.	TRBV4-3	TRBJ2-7	TGCGCCAGCAGCACCACAGGGTTTTCCGAGCAGTACTTC	CASSTTGFSEQYF
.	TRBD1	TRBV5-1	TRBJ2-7	TGCGCCAGCAGCTTGAGTTCGACAGGGGGAGGCGAGCAGTACTTC	CASSLSSTGGGEQYF
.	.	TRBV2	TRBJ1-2	TGTGCCAGCAGTGACACACGATCCCTCTATGGCTACACCTTC	CASSDTRSLYGYTF
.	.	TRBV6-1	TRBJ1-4	TGTGCCAGCAGTGAAGCCAGGTTAACTAATGAAAAACTGTTTTTT	CASSEARLTNEKLFF
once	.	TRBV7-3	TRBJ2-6	TGTGCCAGCAGCTTAAGAAGGGGCGCTGGGGCCAACGTCCTGACTTTC	CASSLRRGAGANVLTF
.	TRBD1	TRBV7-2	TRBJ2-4	TGTGCCAGCAGCTTGACAGGGGGCATAACCAAAAACATTCAGTACTTC	CASSLTGGITKNIQYF
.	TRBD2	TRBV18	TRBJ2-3	TGTGCCAGCTCACCAGTCGGGGGGGCAACAGATACGCAGTATTTT	CASSPVGGATDTQYF